This T cell receptor (beta chain) emerged from a study of blood T cell repertoires in COVID-19. TCRdb keeps only in-frame clones here, not all; method: immunoSEQ multiplex PCR. The data contain about 260,000 clones, over 75% of them singletons. V was clipped by 2 bases and J by 6 bases; unmatched bases: 8. From germline, CDR1 is MNHNY and CDR2 SVGAGI (reference sequence). The CDR3 is made up of 15 amino acids. The genes are TRBV6-6 and TRBJ1-2; 8 bases line up with TRBD1. Material: peripheral blood. The TCR sequence derives from a human donor in a cohort sampled during active COVID-19. The CDR3 DNA sequence: TGTGCCAGCAGTTACAGAGGACAGGGTTGGGATGGCTACACCTTC. Protein: CASSYRGQGWDGYTF.